The sequence of this T cell receptor beta chain was determined in a study of T-cell memory formation after mild COVID-19. CDR3 length: 16 residues. Germline CDR1 is SGHTA and CDR2 is FQGNSA. The V end was cut by 5 bases, the J end by 1 base, with 14 bases between. Each CDR3 protein gets one entry after TCRdb re-called the 5' RACE reads with MiXCR. The table includes approximately 270,000 distinct CDR3 sequences, 15% to 20% detected once. Study outcomes and limitations: Contracting CD4+ clones were located mainly in CM and EM, and CD8+ clones in EMRA. Proof of SARS-CoV-2 specificity was absent for the second-wave clones that crested on day 37.

A word on this clonotype: The antigen remains undetermined.

The sequence was collected from a man between 18 and 29 years old who had mild COVID-19 (a few samples of this study predate the infection). Cell type and time point are not known. The sample taken for sequencing was PBMCs or a T cell subset sorted from them (not recorded which). The chain is built from TRBV7-2 and TRBJ2-2, with D tentatively TRBD1 or TRBD2 (5 bases each). CDR3 protein: CASSPFGALNTGELFF. CDR3 nucleotide sequence: TGTGCCAGCAGCCCGTTCGGGGCCTTGAACACCGGGGAGCTGTTTTTT.